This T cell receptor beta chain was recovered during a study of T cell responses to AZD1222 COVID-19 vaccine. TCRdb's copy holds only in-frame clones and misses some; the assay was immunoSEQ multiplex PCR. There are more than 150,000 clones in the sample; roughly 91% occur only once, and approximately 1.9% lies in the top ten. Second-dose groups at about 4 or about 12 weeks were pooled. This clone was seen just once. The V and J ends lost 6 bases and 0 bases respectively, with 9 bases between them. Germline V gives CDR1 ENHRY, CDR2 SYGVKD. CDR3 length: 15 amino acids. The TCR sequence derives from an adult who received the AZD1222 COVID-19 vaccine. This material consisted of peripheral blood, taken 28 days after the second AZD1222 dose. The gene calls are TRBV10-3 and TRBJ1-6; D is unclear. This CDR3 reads CAISQLSSYNSPLHF. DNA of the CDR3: TGTGCCATCAGCCAACTTAGCTCCTATAATTCACCCCTCCACTTT.